This entry lists 10 T cell receptor beta chains sequenced from one sample in a study of Ad26.COV2.S vaccination and SARS-CoV-2 variants. The treatment denotes: some 20 received Ad26.COV2.S at low or high dose, single or two shots; about five received placebo; per-sample allocation not given. On day 63 after the first injection, vaccine and placebo recipients gave samples. This table comes from immunoSEQ multiplex PCR, and its TCRdb copy is limited to in-frame clones, with some not included. This sample has roughly 680,000 clones, with about 90% found just once. The starting material was peripheral blood, obtained in a trial of Ad26.COV2.S vaccine versus placebo. These receptors came from a person between 18 and 65 years old who received the Ad26.COV2.S COVID-19 vaccine or a placebo.

The chain combines TRBV5-6 with TRBJ1-5; D gene unclear. The germline gives CDR1 SGHDT, CDR2 YYEEEE. This CDR3 is 15 amino acids long. Trimming cost V 1 base and J 6 bases, with 14 bases left between them. The DNA for the CDR3 is TGTGCCAGCAGCTTGAGAGGGTGGGGAGGTCAGCCCCAGCATTTT. It specifies CASSLRGWGGQPQHF. The full variable domain, in which reference TRBV5-6 and TRBJ1-5 provide the parts outside the CDR3, is DAGVTQSPTHLIKTRGQQVTLRCSPKSGHDTVSWYQQALGQGPQFIFQYYEEEERQRGNFPDRFSGHQFPNYSSELNVNALLLGDSALYLCASSLRGWGGQPQHFGDGTRLSIL.

The CDR3 loop is CASSPPGQGLGQPQHF. The DNA for the CDR3 is TGTGCCAGCAGTCCACCCGGACAGGGGCTGGGACAGCCCCAGCATTTT. The J gene is TRBJ1-5, the V gene TRBV28, with 9 bases lining up with TRBD1. The CDR3 loop spans 16 amino acids. CDR1 MDHEN and CDR2 SYDVKM come from the germline V gene. The V segment lost 5 bases and the J segment 7 bases; nucleotides outside the gene matches: 12. The full variable domain, rest sourced from reference TRBV28 and TRBJ1-5, is DVKVTQSSRYLVKRTGEKVFLECVQDMDHENMFWYRQDPGLGLRLIYFSYDVKMKEKGDIPEGYSVSREKKERFSLILESASTNQTSMYLCASSPPGQGLGQPQHFGDGTRLSIL.

This clone was detected only a few times. The chain has TRBV11-2 and TRBJ1-2, with TRBD1 as a possible D gene (6 bases). The CDR3 spans 12 residues. The V and J ends lost 3 bases and 7 bases respectively, with 9 bases between them. Germline CDR1 SGHAT, CDR2 FQNNGV. The DNA of the CDR3 is TGTGCCAGCAGCTTGGGGGCTGGTGGCTACACCTTC. Translating gives CASSLGAGGYTF.

This clone was seen just once. In nucleotides, the CDR3 is TGTGCCAGCTCACCATATGTTCGGAGGAACACCATATATTTT. Protein sequence: CASSPYVRRNTIYF. The chain couples TRBV18 to TRBJ1-3; D not resolved. Trimming pared 2 bases from V and 7 bases from J, leaving 12 bases between. The length of the CDR3 is 14 residues. CDR1 KGHSH and CDR2 LQKENI come from the germline V gene.

This clone was observed once. The J gene is TRBJ2-7, the V gene TRBV7-2; 11 positions agree with TRBD1. The CDR3 loop spans 17 amino acids. Germline V CDR1 and CDR2: SGHTA, FQGNSA. The V segment lost 1 base and the J segment 9 bases; nucleotides outside the gene matches: 14. The CDR3 loop reads CASSLEGRTGGGVAQYF. The CDR3 DNA sequence: TGTGCCAGCAGCTTAGAGGGAAGGACAGGGGGCGGAGTCGCGCAGTACTTC.

This clone was seen once. This chain joins TRBV7-8 and TRBJ1-3; TRBD1 is a possible D gene (5 bases). The CDR3 is made up of 14 amino acids. The germline V gene has CDR1 SGHVS and CDR2 FQNEAQ. Trimming left V 5 bases short and J 2 bases short, with 10 bases between. In DNA, the CDR3 is TGTGCCAGCAGCCCCGGGGCGGCTGGAAACACCATATATTTT. Its protein is CASSPGAAGNTIYF.

This clone was found a few times. The J gene is TRBJ2-1, the V gene TRBV5-4; either TRBD1 or TRBD2 may supply D (5 bases each). Germline lookup yields CDR1 SGHNT and CDR2 YYREEE (reference sequence). V was trimmed by 0 bases and J by 0 bases, leaving 7 bases between them. The CDR3 runs 15 residues. The CDR3 bases are TGTGCCAGCAGCTTGGAGGGGAGCTCCTACAATGAGCAGTTCTTC. Translated: CASSLEGSSYNEQFF.

This clone was recorded only once. This chain connects TRBV7-9 to TRBJ1-1; D is unclear. CDR3 size: 15 residues. CDR1 is SEHNR, CDR2 FQNEAQ, per germline (reference sequence). V lost 5 bases and J lost 0, with 13 bases in between. The CDR3 is CASSEPATMNTEAFF. The CDR3 DNA reads as TGTGCCAGCAGCGAACCGGCCACCATGAACACTGAAGCTTTCTTT.

The rearrangement links TRBV3-1 (or the pseudogene TRBV3-2) to TRBJ1-6, with 7 bases aligning to TRBD1. The V and J ends lost 2 bases and 7 bases, in that order; junction bases with no gene match: 5. Germline assignment: CDR1 LGHDT and CDR2 YNNKEL (reference sequence). CDR3 length equals 15 residues. CDR3 in DNA: TGTGCCAGCAGCCAAAAGGGGGCTAGGAATTCACCCCTCCACTTT. Translated, it gives CASSQKGARNSPLHF.

This clone appeared once. This chain connects TRBV27 to TRBJ1-1, with TRBD1 matching 7 bases. The CDR3 is 15 amino acids. Germline V lookup: CDR1 MNHEY, CDR2 SMNVEV (reference sequence). V lost 10 bases to trimming and J lost 0 bases; unmatched junction nucleotides: 11. The CDR3 bases are TGTGCCAACGAACTGGGACAGATCATGAACACTGAAGCTTTCTTT. It specifies CANELGQIMNTEAFF.